The rows below give T cell receptor beta chains drawn from one sample of a study of early T cells in non-severe SARS-CoV-2 infection. MiXCR, run by TCRdb on the 5' RACE reads, gives a single entry per CDR3 protein. Among 25,000 to 35,000 distinct CDR3 sequences listed, approximately 6% were seen once. Sequenced material: whole blood, taken at baseline. Receptor source: an adult who was a healthcare worker with PCR-confirmed SARS-CoV-2 infection or an uninfected control (not recorded which). Each CDR3 is given with its conserved first and last residue. D genes are given only for firm matches. Clone sizes are given selectively: once, few, many, or a class where the clone is expanded.

d_gene | j_gene | v_gene | abundance | CDR3nt | CDR3aa
. | TRBJ1-2 | TRBV19 | many | TGTGCCAGTAGTATCGACGGGCCAGGGAGTAGATCTAACTATGGCTACACCTTC | CASSIDGPGSRSNYGYTF
. | TRBJ2-2 | TRBV12-3/TRBV12-4 | many | TGTGCCAGCAGTCCGGGACTGATCGGGGAGCTGTTTTTT | CASSPGLIGELFF
. | TRBJ2-7 | TRBV28 | few | TGTGCCAGCAGGCTTACGCAAACCGTCTACGAGCAGTACTTC | CASRLTQTVYEQYF
TRBD1 | TRBJ2-7 | TRBV11-3 | . | TGTGCCAGCAGCTTAGGGGGACAGGGGGCCGAGCAGTACTTC | CASSLGGQGAEQYF
. | TRBJ2-1 | TRBV6-5 | many | TGTGCCAGCAGTTTGGCAGGGTGGATGAATGAGCAGTTCTTC | CASSLAGWMNEQFF
. | TRBJ1-6 | TRBV6-5 | . | TGTGCCACCGCCGGGAGCTCCTATAATTCACCCCTCCACTTT | CATAGSSYNSPLHF
. | TRBJ1-5 | TRBV5-1 | many | TGCGCCAGCAGCTTAATCACCAATCAGCCCCAGCATTTT | CASSLITNQPQHF
. | TRBJ2-7 | TRBV30 | many | TGTGCCTGGAGCCTAGCGAGATACGAGCAGTACTTC | CAWSLARYEQYF
. | TRBJ1-5 | TRBV6-4 | many | TGTGCCAGCAGTGCCACCTGGGGTCAGCCCCAGCATTTT | CASSATWGQPQHF
. | TRBJ2-7 | TRBV3-1 | . | TGTGCCAGCAGCCAAGTGGGGGCCTGGCGAGGCGAGCAGTACTTC | CASSQVGAWRGEQYF
. | TRBJ2-7 | TRBV11-2 | . | TGTGCCAGCAGCTTTGTAAACCTCGAGCAGTACTTC | CASSFVNLEQYF
. | TRBJ1-1 | TRBV12-3/TRBV12-4 | many | TGTGCCAGCAGCCCGGACAGACACACTGAAGCTTTCTTT | CASSPDRHTEAFF
. | TRBJ2-4 | TRBV5-4 | many | TGTGCCAGCAGCTTGGGCCTTGCTGGACGGGGAGCCAAAAACATTCAGTACTTC | CASSLGLAGRGAKNIQYF
. | TRBJ2-7 | TRBV11-2 | many | TGTGCCAGCAGCTTAGGTTACTACGAGCAGTACTTC | CASSLGYYEQYF
. | TRBJ1-2 | TRBV3-1 | . | TGTGCCAGCAGCCAAGGCCAGGGAGGGGGCTACACCTTC | CASSQGQGGGYTF
TRBD2 | TRBJ2-7 | TRBV6-5 | many | TGTGCCAGCAGTTACTCGCCGGGAGGGCCGTTCGAGCAGTACTTC | CASSYSPGGPFEQYF
TRBD1 | TRBJ2-7 | TRBV4-1 | many | TGCGCCAGCAGCCAATCGGGACAGGGGGCTTACGAGCAGTACTTC | CASSQSGQGAYEQYF
TRBD1 | TRBJ2-7 | TRBV11-2 | . | TGTGCCAGCAGCTTCTGGACAGGTTTTAACGAGCAGTACTTC | CASSFWTGFNEQYF
. | TRBJ2-1 | TRBV11-1 | many | TGTGCCAGCAGCTTTAGAGGGGGGGCGAATGAGCAGTTCTTC | CASSFRGGANEQFF
. | TRBJ1-1 | TRBV20-1 | many | TGCAGTGCTAGGCGGGACGGAGGACCGGGCGAAGCTTTCTTT | CSARRDGGPGEAFF
TRBD2 | TRBJ2-3 | TRBV7-2 | . | TGTGCCAGCAGCTTAGGCCTCAGCGGGGGGATCACAGATACGCAGTATTTT | CASSLGLSGGITDTQYF
TRBD2 | TRBJ2-3 | TRBV7-9 | many | TGTGCCAGCAGCCGCTCTAGCGGGACCACTAGCACAGATACGCAGTATTTT | CASSRSSGTTSTDTQYF
. | TRBJ2-1 | TRBV3-1 | many | TGTGCCAGCAGCCAAGAGTGGAATGAGCAGTTCTTC | CASSQEWNEQFF
TRBD1 | TRBJ1-4 | TRBV28 | many | TGTGCCAGCAGTTTATTTGGGACAGGTCATAATGAAAAACTGTTTTTT | CASSLFGTGHNEKLFF
. | TRBJ2-2 | TRBV7-3 | many | TGTGCCAGCAGCGCCGGGACCGAGAACACCGGGGAGCTGTTTTTT | CASSAGTENTGELFF
TRBD2 | TRBJ2-1 | TRBV19 | many | TGTGCCAGTAGTATAGTGGGCGGGAGTCCCCCCTACAATGAGCAGTTCTTC | CASSIVGGSPPYNEQFF
TRBD2 | TRBJ2-7 | TRBV9 | many | TGTGCCAGCAGCACGGGACTAGCAGAGGCCCACGAGCAGTACTTC | CASSTGLAEAHEQYF
. | TRBJ1-2 | TRBV27 | . | TGTGCCAGCAGGGGGATAAGGGGGTACGAATTTTTTGGCTACACCTTC | CASRGIRGYEFFGYTF
. | TRBJ1-1 | TRBV6-2/TRBV6-3 | many | TGTGCCAGCAGAACTCGGACACCTCGGAACACTGAAGCTTTCTTT | CASRTRTPRNTEAFF
TRBD2 | TRBJ2-5 | TRBV20-1 | many | TGCAGTGCTAGAGACGGGACTAGCCCCATCAGAACCCAGTACTTC | CSARDGTSPIRTQYF
TRBD2 | TRBJ2-7 | TRBV7-8 | many | TGTGCCAGCAGCTTAGCTAGCGGGAGGGCGTACGAGCAGTACTTC | CASSLASGRAYEQYF
. | TRBJ2-1 | TRBV30 | many | TGTGCCTCTGATGGGCTTGGGTACAATGAGCAGTTCTTC | CASDGLGYNEQFF
. | TRBJ2-7 | TRBV10-3 | few | TGTGCCATCAGTGAGTCGATACCAGTCCCCTTGGGCGAGCAGTACTTC | CAISESIPVPLGEQYF
TRBD2 | TRBJ2-7 | TRBV9 | . | TGTGCCAGCAGCGTAGCTAGCGGGACTACCTACGAGCAGTACTTC | CASSVASGTTYEQYF
. | TRBJ2-3 | TRBV20-1 | few | TGCAGTGCTCCGCTTCCTAGCACAGATACGCAGTATTTT | CSAPLPSTDTQYF
. | TRBJ2-7 | TRBV12-3/TRBV12-4 | many | TGTGCCAGCAGTTTCGGGTCCTACGAGCAGTACTTC | CASSFGSYEQYF
. | TRBJ1-5 | TRBV24-1 | many | TGTGCCACCAGTGATTCGGACCGCAATCAGCCCCAGCATTTT | CATSDSDRNQPQHF
TRBD2 | TRBJ2-3 | TRBV27 | . | TGTGCCAGCAGCCCCGGGGGGGGTTACACAGATACGCAGTATTTT | CASSPGGGYTDTQYF
TRBD1 | TRBJ2-6 | TRBV14 | few | TGTGCCAGCAGCGGGACAGCCTATATCACAACCGGGGCCAACGTCCTGACTTTC | CASSGTAYITTGANVLTF
TRBD2 | TRBJ2-7 | TRBV28 | many | TGTGCCAGCAGTTTGCGGGAGCAGCAGTACTTC | CASSLREQQYF
. | TRBJ2-7 | TRBV6-2/TRBV6-3 | many | TGTGCCAGCAGTCTAGGGCGCGCCCTCGGGGAGCAGTACTTC | CASSLGRALGEQYF
TRBD1 | TRBJ1-4 | TRBV14 | many | TGTGCCAGCAGCAAACAGGGGGAGAGTGAAAAACTGTTTTTT | CASSKQGESEKLFF
TRBD1 | TRBJ1-6 | TRBV20-1 | many | TGCAGTGCTCCATCCGGGACAGGGGATTCACCCCTCCACTTT | CSAPSGTGDSPLHF
. | TRBJ1-1 | TRBV7-9 | many | TGTGCCAGCAGCACAACTGGACAACCCGTCGCTTTCTTT | CASSTTGQPVAFF
TRBD1 | TRBJ2-7 | TRBV29-1 | few | TGCAGCGCCAAGACAGGGGGCTTGAGCGAGCAGTACTTC | CSAKTGGLSEQYF